The 14 T cell receptor beta chains reported below all come from one sample, sequenced in a study of T cell responses to AZD1222 COVID-19 vaccine. Produced via immunoSEQ multiplex PCR; TCRdb's table is partial and in-frame only. The sample lists fewer than 200,000 clones, 85% to 90% seen once, with roughly 11% in the top ten. Here the sequenced sample was peripheral blood, taken 28 days after the second AZD1222 dose. These receptors were taken from an adult who received the AZD1222 COVID-19 vaccine.

This chain links TRBV25-1 with TRBJ2-1; 8 bases agree with TRBD2. CDR3 length: 16 residues. The germline V gene encodes CDR1 MGHDK and CDR2 SYGVNS. V lost 1 base to trimming and J lost 8 bases; unmatched junction nucleotides: 10. CDR3 sequence reads: CASSESGGGLSDEQFF. The DNA of the CDR3 is TGTGCCAGCAGTGAATCCGGCGGGGGGCTTAGCGATGAGCAGTTCTTC.

In DNA, the CDR3 is TGTGCCAGCAGTTACGGGCAGGACACCGGGGAGCTGTTTTTT. It is translated as CASSYGQDTGELFF. The chain employs TRBV6-2 or TRBV6-3 and TRBJ2-2; D not certain. Germline V CDR1 and CDR2: MNHEY, SVGEGT. The CDR3 runs to 14 residues. V was clipped by 2 bases and J by 3 bases, with 7 bases between them.

This sequence joins TRBV12-5 and TRBJ2-7; 7 bases are a match to TRBD1. Unmatched junction bases numbered 9, after V lost 5 bases and J lost 2 bases. The CDR3 spans 15 residues. The germline gives CDR1 LGHNT, CDR2 FRNRAP. The CDR3 spells CASGLEGQIPYEQYF. In DNA, the CDR3 is TGTGCTAGTGGTCTAGAGGGACAGATCCCCTACGAGCAGTACTTC.

This chain connects TRBV6-6 to TRBJ1-2; D not resolved. CDR3 length equals 15 residues. The germline gives CDR1 MNHNY, CDR2 SVGAGI (reference sequence). The V and J ends lost 6 bases and 2 bases respectively, with 16 bases between them. Here the CDR3 reads CASRTPMTKNYGYTF. The DNA for the CDR3 is TGTGCCAGCAGGACCCCCATGACAAAAAACTATGGCTACACCTTC.

The chain recombines TRBV4-1 with TRBJ2-1; D gene uncertain. CDR1 is MGHRA, CDR2 YSYEKL, per germline. CDR3 length equals 10 residues. V dropped 4 bases and J dropped 15 bases, with 10 bases sitting between them. The CDR3, as DNA: TGCGCCAGCAGCCCCCCCCGCCTGTTCTTC. As protein: CASSPPRLFF.

The V gene is TRBV14, the J gene TRBJ2-2; D possibly matches TRBD1 or TRBD2 (5 bases each). CDR3 length equals 14 residues. The V end lost 7 bases, the J end lost 4 bases, and 13 bases lay between the germline ends. Germline CDR1 and CDR2: SGHDN and FVKESK. In DNA form, the CDR3 reads TGTGCCAGCACCCGGGACGGAAGCACCGGGGAGCTGTTTTTT. This encodes CASTRDGSTGELFF.

Note on this clone: The junction differs from germline at one of its ends, possibly a read error. The chain carries TRBV7-7 and TRBJ2-5, with 7 bases aligning to TRBD2. CDR3 length equals 15 residues. Germline V CDR1 and CDR2: SSHAT, FNYEAQ (reference sequence). The CDR3 protein is CASSQVVGGQETQYF. The CDR3 DNA sequence: TGTGCTAGCAGTCAAGTGGTCGGGGGGCAAGAGACCCAGTACTTC.

This chain uses TRBV7-9 with TRBJ1-6, with a weak D call TRBD1 (5 bases). The germline gives CDR1 SEHNR, CDR2 FQNEAQ (reference sequence). Trimming cost V 4 bases and J 10 bases, with 8 bases left between them. There are 12 residues in the CDR3. CDR3 in amino acids: CASSSQESPLHF. The DNA of the CDR3 is TGTGCCAGCAGCTCACAGGAATCACCCCTCCACTTT.

The rearrangement links TRBV24-1 to TRBJ2-3; 7 bases agree with TRBD1. The V gene's germline CDR1 is KGHDR and CDR2 SFDVKD. J was trimmed by 4 bases and V by 2 bases; bases with no gene match: 2. The CDR3 loop spans 14 amino acids. CDR3 in amino acids: CATSDWDSSDTQYF. CDR3 sequence (DNA): TGTGCCACCAGTGATTGGGACAGTTCAGATACGCAGTATTTT.

The J gene is TRBJ2-7, the V gene TRBV28, with D perhaps matching TRBD1 (5 bases). The CDR3 runs 13 residues. Germline V lookup: CDR1 MDHEN, CDR2 SYDVKM. V lost 6 bases to trimming and J lost 4 bases, with 13 bases between them. The CDR3 is CASRVGATYEQYF. The DNA of the CDR3 is TGTGCCAGCAGGGTTGGGGCTACTTACGAGCAGTACTTC. Based on the CDR3 plus reference TRBV28 and TRBJ2-7, the full variable domain is DVKVTQSSRYLVKRTGEKVFLECVQDMDHENMFWYRQDPGLGLRLIYFSYDVKMKEKGDIPEGYSVSREKKERFSLILESASTNQTSMYLCASRVGATYEQYFGPGTRLTVT.

The chain combines TRBV5-1 with TRBJ2-7; no reliable D call. The CDR3 is made up of 14 amino acids. The V and J ends lost 0 bases and 4 bases respectively, with 11 bases between them. Per the germline V gene, CDR1 is SGHRS and CDR2 is YFSETQ. CDR3 sequence: CASSLERPLYEQYF. The CDR3 DNA follows: TGCGCCAGCAGCTTGGAGAGACCCCTTTACGAGCAGTACTTC.

This clone was recorded a few times. This chain connects TRBV2 to TRBJ2-1; D may be TRBD2 (7 bases). CDR1 and CDR2 from the germline V gene are SNHLY and FYNNEI. Trimming took 8 bases from V and 12 from J, leaving 17 bases between them. The CDR3 loop spans 12 amino acids. The CDR3 loop reads CASEGGGTVQFF. CDR3 coding DNA: TGTGCCAGCGAGGGAGGGGGTACGGTGCAGTTCTTC.

This sequence joins TRBV23-1 and TRBJ2-1; 8 bases match TRBD2. TRBV23-1 is assigned to the ORF class and has an uncertain function. With V trimmed by 4 bases and J by 5 bases, 7 bases remained unmatched. The CDR3 is 15 residues long. The CDR3 spells CASSPTGTRDNEQFF. The CDR3 nucleotides are TGCGCCAGCAGTCCAACCGGGACTAGAGACAATGAGCAGTTCTTC.

The chain links TRBV25-1 to TRBJ2-3; D not certain. CDR1 is MGHDK, CDR2 SYGVNS, per germline. Trimming removed 1 base at V and 2 bases at J, with 10 bases between. The CDR3 runs to 15 residues. The CDR3 region is CASSEFGSFTDTQYF. CDR3 DNA sequence: TGTGCCAGCAGTGAATTCGGATCCTTCACAGATACGCAGTATTTT.